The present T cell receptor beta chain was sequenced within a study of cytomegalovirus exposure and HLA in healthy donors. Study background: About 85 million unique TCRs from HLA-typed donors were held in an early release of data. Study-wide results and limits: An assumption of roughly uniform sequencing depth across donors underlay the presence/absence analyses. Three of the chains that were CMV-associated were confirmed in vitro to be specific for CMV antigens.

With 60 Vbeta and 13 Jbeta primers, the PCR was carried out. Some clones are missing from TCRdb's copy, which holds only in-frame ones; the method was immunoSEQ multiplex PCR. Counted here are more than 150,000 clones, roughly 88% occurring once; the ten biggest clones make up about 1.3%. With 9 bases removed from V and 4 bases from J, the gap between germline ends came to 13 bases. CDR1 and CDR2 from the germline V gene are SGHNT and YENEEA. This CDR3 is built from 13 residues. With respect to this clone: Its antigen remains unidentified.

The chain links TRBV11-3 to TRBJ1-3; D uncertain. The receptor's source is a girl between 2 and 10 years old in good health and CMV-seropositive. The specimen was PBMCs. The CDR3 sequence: CARRGSSGNTIYF. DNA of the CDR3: TGTGCCAGGAGAGGGTCGTCCGGAAACACCATATATTTT.